The clone carrying this T cell receptor beta chain was seen only a few times. The sample comes from a study of shared clonotypes between healthy human individuals. Germline lookup yields CDR1 ENHRY and CDR2 SYGVKD. V was trimmed by 0 bases and J by 1 base, leaving 3 bases between them. The CDR3 length is 13 residues. Method: immunoSEQ multiplex PCR; TCRdb's copy keeps in-frame clones and lacks some. Among about 380,000 clones listed, about 96% were seen once. The V call is TRBV10-3, the J call TRBJ1-1; the D is unclear. Sequencing used memory CD8+ T cells sorted from blood. As for subset: CD45RO+ cells pooled with CCR7-negative TemRA cells. The TCR was taken from a man aged 25-45 years in good health. Here the CDR3 reads CAISESQNTEAFF. CDR3 nucleotide sequence: TGTGCCATCAGTGAGTCACAGAACACTGAAGCTTTCTTT.